This T cell receptor (beta chain) was retrieved from a study of T-cell reconstitution after alpha-beta-depleted transplantation in children (dated by TCRdb to about 2016). For the study in its entirety: Using TCR repertoire profiling, the study quantitatively followed how T-cell immune reconstitution unfolded in children after TCRalphabeta/CD19-depleted allogeneic hematopoietic cell transplantation.

The library was produced with PCR. Sequencing was carried out with an Illumina HiSeq 2500. TCR libraries were prepared with molecular barcoding, using unique molecular identifiers to normalize TCRbeta repertoire quantification. The public reads were reprocessed in TCRdb via fastp at Q25 and MiXCR, keeping in-frame beta chains. One record per CDR3 amino acid sequence lists the most common genes and DNA. The sample has around 530,000 distinct CDR3 sequences on record, 32% of them singletons. The ten largest clones add up to 2% to 3% of the sample. From the cysteine up to the phenylalanine, the CDR3 has a length of 13 residues. The read is trimmed to its CDR3 DNA, 39 bases read in frame from base 1. Trimmed from V: 3 bases; trimmed from J: 7 bases; junction bases lacking a gene match: 3. Note on this clonotype: Its target antigen remains unknown. The record has no base qualities; no much larger clone is one base away.

The chain joins TRBV12-3 or TRBV12-4 to TRBJ2-7; 10 junctional bases match TRBD1. This clonotype was obtained from a human donor who donated a stem cell graft to a child with aplastic anemia. Source: PBMCs from the stem cell graft donor, taken from the stem cell graft. The CDR3 sequence is CASSLTGGSEQYF. The nucleotides are TGTGCCAGCAGTTTGACAGGGGGCTCGGAGCAGTACTTC.